These 23 T cell receptor beta chains were all obtained from the same sample, sequenced in a study of shared clonotypes between healthy human individuals. Data came from immunoSEQ multiplex PCR; TCRdb stores just in-frame clones and leaves some out. Of about 1.5 million clones listed, around 98% are singletons. The sequenced material came from naive CD4+ T cells sorted from blood. Subset reported: CD45RA+ positively selected. Receptor source: a man in his thirties or forties in good health.

The chain carries TRBV18 and TRBJ1-1; D is unresolved. The germline V gene has CDR1 KGHSH and CDR2 LQKENI. V was cut by 4 bases and J by 4 bases, with 22 bases left in between. CDR3 length: 17 amino acids. The chain's CDR3 is CASSLTYRSGSSTEAFF. CDR3 nucleotides: TGTGCCAGCTCACTCACCTACAGAAGTGGGTCGAGCACTGAAGCTTTCTTT.

The chain combines TRBV7-8 with TRBJ1-5, with D possibly matching TRBD1 (5 bases). The V end lost 5 bases, the J end lost 4 bases, and 15 bases lay between the germline ends. CDR3 length: 15 amino acids. Germline CDR1 and CDR2: SGHVS and FQNEAQ. Here the CDR3 DNA reads TGTGCCAGCAGCCTACGTCTTGGGGCGAATCAGCCCCAGCATTTT. It is translated as CASSLRLGANQPQHF.

The V gene is TRBV7-8, the J gene TRBJ2-3, with 7 bases that match TRBD2. Germline values: CDR1 SGHVS, CDR2 FQNEAQ. Unmatched junction bases numbered 8, after V lost 2 bases and J lost 0 bases. This CDR3 has 17 residues. CDR3 bases: TGTGCCAGCAGCTTAAGGTCCCTAGCGGCTAGCACAGATACGCAGTATTTT. Translating gives CASSLRSLAASTDTQYF.

This chain links TRBV9 with TRBJ1-2; the D gene is possibly TRBD1 (6 bases). Germline V gene data show CDR1 as SGDLS and CDR2 as YYNGEE. Trimming left V 0 bases short and J 6 bases short, with 18 bases between. The CDR3 is made up of 16 amino acids. This chain's CDR3 is CASSVEPGAIPNGYTF. CDR3 bases: TGTGCCAGCAGCGTAGAGCCAGGGGCAATCCCCAATGGCTACACCTTC.

About this clone: The same CDR3 is also encoded by other DNA sequences in this sample. The chain employs TRBV28 and TRBJ2-7, with a possible D match to TRBD2 (6 bases). The CDR3 spans 13 residues. Germline lookup yields CDR1 MDHEN and CDR2 SYDVKM. V lost 3 bases to trimming and J lost 1 base, with 7 bases between them. The CDR3 nucleotides read TGTGCCAGCAGTTTGGGGGGATCCTACGAGCAGTACTTC. It is translated as CASSLGGSYEQYF.

The genes are TRBV7-8 and TRBJ2-7; 7 bases are a match to TRBD2. From germline, CDR1 is SGHVS and CDR2 FQNEAQ. The CDR3 loop spans 13 amino acids. Trimming removed 5 bases from V and 4 bases from J; junction bases left unmatched: 5. For the CDR3, the DNA is TGTGCCAGCAGCCAGTCGGGGGGTTACGAGCAGTACTTC. Translating gives CASSQSGGYEQYF.

The V call is TRBV6-5, the J call TRBJ2-7; no definite D call. This CDR3 is 15 amino acids long. Per germline, CDR1 MNHEY and CDR2 SVGAGI. Trimming pared 0 bases from V and 1 base from J, leaving 10 bases between. The CDR3 sequence: CASSYSIPMSYEQYF. The CDR3 DNA follows: TGTGCCAGCAGTTACTCGATCCCAATGTCCTACGAGCAGTACTTC.

The chain carries TRBV25-1 and TRBJ2-1; 13 nucleotides align to TRBD2. Trimming cost V 2 bases and J 8 bases; bases outside gene matches: 9. The CDR3 length is 17 residues. Germline CDR1 reads MGHDK; CDR2 reads SYGVNS. The CDR3 DNA reads as TGTGCCAGCAGTGAACCGACCGGACTAGCGGGAGTCGATGAGCAGTTCTTC. Translation gives CASSEPTGLAGVDEQFF.

Note on this clone: This sequence may be a read error, since a much larger clone differs from it by one base. This specimen includes other DNA sequences encoding the same CDR3. The gene calls are TRBV18 and TRBJ2-5, with D hard to call. This CDR3 spans 11 amino acids. The V end was cut by 4 bases, the J end by 2 bases, with 2 bases between. Germline V lookup: CDR1 KGHSH, CDR2 LQKENI. CDR3 nucleotide sequence: TGTGCCAGCTCACAGCAAGAGACCCAGTACTTC. Amino acid sequence: CASSQQETQYF.

The chain combines TRBV4-3 with TRBJ1-5; D is perhaps TRBD1 (6 bases). Germline lookup yields CDR1 LGHNA and CDR2 YSLEER. The CDR3 is 17 amino acids. V gave up 0 bases and J gave up 0 bases, with 12 bases separating them. The CDR3 loop reads CASSQDRGRGSNQPQHF. DNA for the CDR3: TGCGCCAGCAGCCAAGACCGGGGCAGGGGTAGCAATCAGCCCCAGCATTTT.

The genes are TRBV5-4 and TRBJ2-7; D may be TRBD1 (7 bases). CDR3 size: 13 residues. The V gene lost 0 bases and the J gene lost 6 bases, with 10 bases spanning the gap. CDR1 and CDR2 from the germline V gene are SGHNT and YYREEE (reference sequence). The DNA for the CDR3 is TGTGCCAGCAGCTTGGACCAGGGGGGCGAGCAGTACTTC. Amino acids: CASSLDQGGEQYF.

CDR3 nucleotide sequence: TGCACCAGCAGCTCCGGGACAGTATCTTGTGGCTACACCTTC. Its translation is CTSSSGTVSCGYTF. The V and J genes are TRBV1 and TRBJ1-2; TRBD1, the table's D call, was not compared with the DNA. TRBV1 is recorded as a pseudogene. The CDR3 consists of 14 residues.

The V gene is TRBV7-2, the J gene TRBJ2-7; D gene unclear. V gave up 5 bases and J gave up 6 bases, with 14 bases separating them. The CDR3 sequence is 13 residues long. Germline-derived CDR1 and CDR2 are SGHTA and FQGNSA. The chain's CDR3 is CASSPPFLSEQYF. CDR3 coding DNA: TGTGCCAGCAGCCCCCCGTTTCTCTCCGAGCAGTACTTC.

The chain uses TRBV28 and TRBJ2-7, with TRBD1 matching 9 bases. CDR3 length: 12 residues. The germline gives CDR1 MDHEN, CDR2 SYDVKM. The J segment lost 5 bases and the V segment lost 7 bases, leaving 3 bases of the junction unmatched. The CDR3 nucleotides read TGTGCCAGCACCGACAGGGGGGACGAGCAGTACTTC. This gives the protein CASTDRGDEQYF.

This chain links TRBV7-2 with TRBJ2-2; unclear D gene. Germline lookup yields CDR1 SGHTA and CDR2 FQGNSA. With 6 bases removed from V and 6 bases from J, the gap between germline ends came to 14 bases. The CDR3 has 14 amino acids. CDR3 nucleotides: TGTGCCAGCAGAGACGGACCCCTCTCCGGGGAGCTGTTTTTT. It is translated as CASRDGPLSGELFF. The variable domain in full, completed from reference TRBV7-2 and TRBJ2-2, reads GAGVSQSPSNKVTEKGKDVELRCDPISGHTALYWYRQSLGQGLEFLIYFQGNSAPDKSGLPSDRFSAERTGGSVSTLTIQRTQQEDSAVYLCASRDGPLSGELFFGEGSRLTVL.

This chain joins TRBV7-6 and TRBJ2-7; D call uncertain. The V end was cut by 3 bases, the J end by 2 bases, with 11 bases between. CDR3 length equals 14 residues. Germline V gives CDR1 SGHVS, CDR2 FNYEAQ. The CDR3 DNA reads TGTGCCAGCAGCTTTAATAACCTCGCCTACGAGCAGTACTTC. Residues: CASSFNNLAYEQYF.

This clone has just one count. The chain combines TRBV28 with TRBJ2-3; the D gene is possibly TRBD2 (6 bases). Germline V gene lookup returns CDR1 MDHEN and CDR2 SYDVKM. The V and J ends lost 10 bases and 2 bases respectively, with 13 bases between them. This CDR3 is 13 amino acids long. The chain's CDR3 is CATGVGLTDTQYF. DNA for the CDR3: TGTGCCACGGGAGTGGGCCTCACAGATACGCAGTATTTT.

This chain connects TRBV6-5 to TRBJ2-1; TRBD2 aligns across 7 bases. The germline V gene encodes CDR1 MNHEY and CDR2 SVGAGI. This CDR3 contains 16 residues. Trimming removed 2 bases from V and 0 bases from J; junction bases left unmatched: 4. The CDR3 loop is CASSYSRTSSYNEQFF. The CDR3 DNA sequence: TGTGCCAGCAGTTACAGCAGGACTAGCTCCTACAATGAGCAGTTCTTC.

The chain is built from TRBV2 and TRBJ2-7; 11 bases agree with TRBD2. Germline V gene sequence: CDR1 SNHLY, CDR2 FYNNEI. The CDR3 has 15 amino acids. V lost 1 base, J lost 5 bases, and 4 bases stayed unmatched. CDR3 region: CASSEEVAGGHEQYF. CDR3 in DNA: TGTGCCAGCAGTGAAGAGGTAGCGGGGGGGCACGAGCAGTACTTC.

The chain links TRBV9 to TRBJ2-7, with 7 bases fitting TRBD1. CDR1 is SGDLS, CDR2 YYNGEE, per germline. The length of the CDR3 is 15 residues. Trimming removed 3 bases from V and 2 bases from J; junction bases left unmatched: 8. DNA for the CDR3: TGTGCCAGCAGCGAAAGGACAGGAGGTACCTACGAGCAGTACTTC. Its protein is CASSERTGGTYEQYF. The variable domain in full, with the rest retrieved from reference TRBV9 and TRBJ2-7, is DSGVTQTPKHLITATGQRVTLRCSPRSGDLSVYWYQQSLDQGLQFLIQYYNGEERAKGNILERFSAQQFPDLHSELNLSSLELGDSALYFCASSERTGGTYEQYFGPGTRLTVT.

Only one count was recorded for this clone. Other DNA sequences in the sample encode the same CDR3. This rearrangement joins TRBV5-4 to TRBJ2-2; D is undetermined. CDR1 SGHNT and CDR2 YYREEE come from the germline V gene (reference sequence). V was cut by 4 bases and J by 3 bases, with 4 bases left in between. The CDR3 is made up of 12 amino acids. As DNA, the CDR3 is TGTGCCAGCAGCCTGGACACCGGGGAGCTGTTTTTT. As protein: CASSLDTGELFF.

This clone showed up just once. The chain uses TRBV9 and TRBJ2-3, with 12 bases lining up with TRBD1. This CDR3 is built from 16 residues. Trimming took 3 bases from V and 4 from J; bases not matched to a gene: 6. CDR1 is SGDLS, CDR2 YYNGEE, per germline. The DNA of the CDR3 is TGTGCCAGCAGCGCGTTGGGACAGGGGGCTTCAGATACGCAGTATTTT. This gives the protein CASSALGQGASDTQYF.

V usage is TRBV13 and J usage is TRBJ2-3; TRBD2 agrees at 9 bases. V dropped 9 bases and J dropped 0; count of bases not matched to a gene: 4. The germline CDR1 and CDR2 sequences are PRHDT and FYEKMQ (reference sequence). The CDR3 totals 14 residues. For the CDR3, the DNA is TGTGCCAGTAGAACTAGCGGGAGCACAGATACGCAGTATTTT. Its translation: CASRTSGSTDTQYF.